These T cell receptor beta chains were read from a single sample in a study of radiotherapy plus CTLA-4 blockade in lung cancer. The table came from immunoSEQ multiplex PCR; TCRdb's copy has only in-frame clones and leaves some out. The table lists over 85,000 clones, 80% to 85% of them singletons. The starting material was peripheral blood, obtained from a patient treated with radiotherapy plus ipilimumab. The origin of the receptors is a human donor with non-small cell lung cancer that progressed on radiotherapy plus ipilimumab. Each CDR3 is given with its conserved first and last residue. The D gene is left open where the match is weak. Clone size is not always given. Where it is, it says once, few, many or a class for expanded clones.

v_call	d_call	clone_size	j_call	cdr3_aa	cdr3_nt
TRBV5-4	-	-	TRBJ2-7	CASSLEQGHYEQYF	TGTGCCAGCAGCTTGGAACAGGGCCACTACGAGCAGTACTTC
TRBV9	-	few	TRBJ1-4	CASSVAGTNEKLFF	TGTGCCAGCAGCGTAGCGGGTACTAATGAAAAACTGTTTTTT
TRBV2	-	-	TRBJ1-1	CASSVVIGRANTEAFF	TGTGCCAGCAGTGTAGTTATTGGGCGAGCGAACACTGAAGCTTTCTTT
TRBV2	-	-	TRBJ2-5	CAALVGSSPKRPSTSRETQYF	-
TRBV29-1	-	-	TRBJ2-3	CSVKGLVTDTQYF	TGCAGCGTTAAGGGTTTAGTGACAGATACGCAGTATTTT
TRBV5-1	TRBD2	-	TRBJ2-6	CASSWALSGSTGANVLTF	TGCGCCAGCAGCTGGGCCCTAAGCGGGAGTACTGGGGCCAACGTCCTGACTTTC
TRBV7-2	-	-	TRBJ1-1	CASSLNAGGGAFF	TGTGCCAGCAGCTTAAATGCTGGGGGTGGTGCTTTCTTT
TRBV23-1	-	-	TRBJ1-4	CASRSLFGGVTSDATNEKLFF	TGCGCCAGCAGGAGCCTATTCGGGGGGGTCACTTCCGATGCAACTAATGAAAAACTGTTTTTT
TRBV10-3	-	few	TRBJ2-7	CAIGDLSYEQYF	TGTGCCATCGGAGACTTGTCCTACGAGCAGTACTTC
TRBV4-1	TRBD2	-	TRBJ2-1	CASSHVLGTSGNEQFF	TGCGCCAGCAGCCATGTCCTTGGGACTAGCGGTAATGAGCAGTTCTTC
TRBV7-9	TRBD1	-	TRBJ1-5	CASSLAAGQGGSQPQHF	TGTGCCAGCAGCTTAGCTGCGGGACAGGGGGGGAGTCAGCCCCAGCATTTT
TRBV4-2	-	-	TRBJ1-5	CASSQDSGYNQPQHF	TGTGCCAGCAGCCAAGATAGTGGGTACAATCAGCCCCAGCATTTT
TRBV27	-	-	TRBJ2-7	CASRSLGTHEQYF	TGTGCCAGCCGCTCCCTGGGTACCCACGAGCAGTACTTC
TRBV7-8	-	once	TRBJ2-7	CASSLDTGAGEQYF	TGTGCCAGCAGCTTAGACACGGGGGCTGGCGAGCAGTACTTC
TRBV9	TRBD1	-	TRBJ1-1	CASSGQGAAFF	TGTGCCAGCAGCGGACAGGGGGCGGCTTTCTTT
TRBV27	-	once	TRBJ2-5	CASSLKGDETQYF	TGTGCCAGCAGTTTAAAGGGGGATGAGACCCAGTACTTC
TRBV28	-	-	TRBJ2-3	CASSLAGTDTQYF	TGTGCCAGCAGTTTGGCAGGGACAGATACGCAGTATTTT
TRBV27	-	-	TRBJ1-5	CASSLRGGRGNQPQHF	TGTGCCAGCAGTTTACGGGGGGGTCGTGGCAATCAGCCCCAGCATTTT
TRBV6-5	-	few	TRBJ2-5	CASGIGDPETQYF	TGTGCCAGCGGAATAGGGGATCCGGAGACCCAGTACTTC
TRBV5-1	-	-	TRBJ1-1	CASSLAGGGQEDEAFF	TGCGCCAGCAGCTTGGCCGGCGGGGGCCAAGAGGATGAAGCTTTCTTT
TRBV14	-	-	TRBJ1-1	CASSQVRGRSEAFF	TGTGCCAGCAGCCAAGTCAGGGGTCGGAGTGAAGCTTTCTTT
TRBV10-3	-	-	TRBJ1-3	CAIIKDSGNTIYF	TGTGCCATCATTAAGGACTCTGGAAACACCATATATTTT
TRBV5-1	TRBD2	-	TRBJ2-5	CASSQGLAGAAETQYF	TGCGCCAGCAGCCAAGGACTAGCGGGAGCGGCAGAGACCCAGTACTTC
TRBV11-2	-	-	TRBJ2-1	CASSLGPGHYNEQFF	TGTGCCAGCAGCTTAGGGCCGGGACACTACAATGAGCAGTTCTTC
TRBV6-1	TRBD1	once	TRBJ1-5	CASDPGGDSNQPQHF	TGTGCCAGTGACCCAGGGGGCGACAGCAATCAGCCCCAGCATTTT
TRBV19	-	-	TRBJ1-5	CASRLTLYQPQHF	TGTGCCAGTAGATTGACCCTTTATCAGCCCCAGCATTTT
TRBV5-1	TRBD2	-	TRBJ2-1	CASSGSGSSYNEQFF	TGCGCCAGCAGCGGTAGCGGGAGTTCCTACAATGAGCAGTTCTTC
TRBV2	-	-	TRBJ2-1	CASSQGRTDYNEQFF	TGTGCCAGCAGTCAGGGGCGAACCGACTACAATGAGCAGTTCTTC
TRBV28	-	-	TRBJ1-1	CASRITVMNTEAFF	TGTGCCAGCAGGATAACAGTCATGAACACTGAAGCTTTCTTT
TRBV9	TRBD2	-	TRBJ2-7	CASGTSGSYEQYF	TGTGCCAGCGGGACTAGCGGGAGTTACGAGCAGTACTTC
TRBV5-4	TRBD1	-	TRBJ1-2	CASSSGQGNYGYTF	TGTGCCAGCAGTTCTGGACAGGGTAACTATGGCTACACCTTC
TRBV28	-	-	TRBJ2-1	CASSFVNEQFF	TGTGCCAGCAGTTTTGTGAATGAGCAGTTCTTC
TRBV28	TRBD2	-	TRBJ2-5	CASSPGGVSQETQYF	TGTGCCAGCAGCCCCGGGGGGGTTTCCCAAGAGACCCAGTACTTC
TRBV30	TRBD2	-	TRBJ2-5	CAWSQTSGTQYF	TGTGCCTGGAGTCAGACTAGCGGGACCCAGTACTTC
TRBV5-4	TRBD1	-	TRBJ2-2	CASRAGGTGELFF	TGTGCCAGCAGGGCAGGGGGCACCGGGGAGCTGTTTTTT
TRBV6-1	-	-	TRBJ1-4	CASSERRDGNEKLFF	TGTGCCAGCAGTGAGCGGAGGGACGGGAATGAAAAACTGTTTTTT
TRBV28	TRBD2	-	TRBJ2-1	CASSQAVAGGYDNEQFF	TGTGCCAGCAGTCAGGCGGTAGCGGGGGGGTACGACAATGAGCAGTTCTTC
TRBV11-2	-	once	TRBJ2-7	CASSLERGTYEQYF	TGTGCCAGCAGCTTAGAACGGGGAACCTACGAGCAGTACTTC
TRBV6-1	TRBD1	-	TRBJ1-2	CASSNRGGYGYTF	TGTGCCAGCAGTAACAGGGGAGGCTATGGCTACACCTTC
TRBV19	-	-	TRBJ1-2	CASSIAGGNYGYTF	TGTGCCAGTAGTATAGCTGGAGGGAACTATGGCTACACCTTC
TRBV6-4	TRBD2	few	TRBJ2-1	CASSESSGAYNEQFF	TGTGCCAGCAGTGAATCTAGCGGGGCCTACAATGAGCAGTTCTTC
TRBV12-5	-	-	TRBJ1-2	CASGYVGGINYGYTF	TGTGCTAGTGGTTATGTAGGAGGGATTAACTATGGCTACACCTTC
TRBV7-2	TRBD2	-	TRBJ2-1	CASSFASGIYNEQFF	TGTGCCAGCAGCTTTGCTAGCGGGATCTACAATGAGCAGTTCTTC
TRBV6-1	-	-	TRBJ1-5	CASRPGGNSNQPQHF	TGTGCCAGCAGGCCCGGGGGGAATAGCAATCAGCCCCAGCATTTT
TRBV2	-	-	TRBJ2-7	CASRPPEAGGNEQYF	TGTGCCAGCAGACCACCTGAAGCGGGCGGGAACGAGCAGTACTTC
TRBV7-9	TRBD1	-	TRBJ1-1	CASSLVGRGVTEAFF	TGTGCCAGCAGCTTAGTGGGCAGGGGGGTCACTGAAGCTTTCTTT
TRBV4-3	-	-	TRBJ1-5	CASRVEYLQGNQPQHF	TGCGCCAGCAGAGTTGAGTACCTGCAAGGTAATCAGCCCCAGCATTTT
TRBV6-1	TRBD1	-	TRBJ2-2	CASPGTANTGELFF	TGTGCCAGCCCCGGGACAGCTAACACCGGGGAGCTGTTTTTT
TRBV5-8	-	-	TRBJ1-4	CASSFPATNEKLFF	TGTGCCAGCAGCTTCCCGGCCACTAATGAAAAACTGTTTTTT
TRBV7-6	TRBD1	-	TRBJ1-1	CASSSRDSLEAFF	TGTGCCAGCAGCTCCCGGGACAGCTTAGAAGCTTTCTTT
TRBV7-8	TRBD2	-	TRBJ2-2	CASTLAGTGELFF	TGTGCAAGCACACTAGCGGGCACCGGGGAGCTGTTTTTT
TRBV5-1	-	-	TRBJ2-6	CASSLDTPGAPGANVLTF	TGCGCCAGCAGCTTGGACACCCCCGGGGCCCCTGGGGCCAACGTCCTGACTTTC
TRBV4-1	-	few	TRBJ2-5	CASSRGGLTGIQETQYF	TGCGCCAGCAGCCGAGGAGGACTAACCGGGATCCAAGAGACCCAGTACTTC
TRBV6-6	-	few	TRBJ1-5	CASSIDGYSNQPQHF	TGTGCCAGCAGTATCGACGGTTATAGCAATCAGCCCCAGCATTTT